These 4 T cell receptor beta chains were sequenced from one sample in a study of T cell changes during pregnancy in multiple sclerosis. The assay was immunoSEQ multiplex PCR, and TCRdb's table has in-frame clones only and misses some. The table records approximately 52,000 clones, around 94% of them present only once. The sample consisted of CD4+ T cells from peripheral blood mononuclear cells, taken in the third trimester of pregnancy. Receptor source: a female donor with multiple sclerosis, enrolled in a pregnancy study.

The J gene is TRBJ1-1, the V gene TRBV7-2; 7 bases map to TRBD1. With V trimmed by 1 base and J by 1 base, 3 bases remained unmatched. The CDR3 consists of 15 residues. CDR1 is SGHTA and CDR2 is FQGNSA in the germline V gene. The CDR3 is CASSLGSGGNTEAFF. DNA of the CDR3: TGTGCCAGCAGCTTAGGTTCAGGGGGGAACACTGAAGCTTTCTTT.

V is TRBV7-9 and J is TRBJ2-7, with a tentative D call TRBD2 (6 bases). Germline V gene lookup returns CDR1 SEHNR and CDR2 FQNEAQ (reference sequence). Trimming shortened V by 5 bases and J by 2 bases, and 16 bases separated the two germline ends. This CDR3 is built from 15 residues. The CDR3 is CASSEAGYGTYEQYF. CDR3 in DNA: TGTGCCAGCAGCGAGGCGGGGTATGGGACCTACGAGCAGTACTTC.

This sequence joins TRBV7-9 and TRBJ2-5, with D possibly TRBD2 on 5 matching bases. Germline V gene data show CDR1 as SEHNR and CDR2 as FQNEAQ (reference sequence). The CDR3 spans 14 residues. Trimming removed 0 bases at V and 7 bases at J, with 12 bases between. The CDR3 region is CASSLAPGVGTQYF. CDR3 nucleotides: TGTGCCAGCAGCTTAGCGCCCGGGGTGGGGACCCAGTACTTC.

CDR3 nucleotide sequence: TGTGCCAGCAGCCAATACCGGGACAGGGCTAGAAACACCATATATTTT. Protein sequence: CASSQYRDRARNTIYF. The chain joins TRBV14 to TRBJ1-3, with 9 bases identical to TRBD1. The V and J ends lost 2 bases and 5 bases, in that order; junction bases with no gene match: 7. CDR3 length: 16 amino acids. Per germline, CDR1 SGHDN and CDR2 FVKESK.